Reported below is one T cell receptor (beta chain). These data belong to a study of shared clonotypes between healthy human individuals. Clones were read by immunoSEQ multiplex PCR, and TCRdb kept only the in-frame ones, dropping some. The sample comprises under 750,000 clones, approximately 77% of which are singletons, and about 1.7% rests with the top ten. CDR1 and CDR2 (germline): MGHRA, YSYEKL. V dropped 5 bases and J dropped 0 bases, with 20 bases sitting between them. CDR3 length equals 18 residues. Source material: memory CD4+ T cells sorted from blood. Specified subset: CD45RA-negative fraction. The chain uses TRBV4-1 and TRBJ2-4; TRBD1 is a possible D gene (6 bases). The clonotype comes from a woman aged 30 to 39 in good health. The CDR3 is CASSLTGGPALAKNIQYF. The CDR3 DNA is TGCGCCAGCAGCTTGACAGGTGGCCCGGCATTAGCCAAAAACATTCAGTACTTC.